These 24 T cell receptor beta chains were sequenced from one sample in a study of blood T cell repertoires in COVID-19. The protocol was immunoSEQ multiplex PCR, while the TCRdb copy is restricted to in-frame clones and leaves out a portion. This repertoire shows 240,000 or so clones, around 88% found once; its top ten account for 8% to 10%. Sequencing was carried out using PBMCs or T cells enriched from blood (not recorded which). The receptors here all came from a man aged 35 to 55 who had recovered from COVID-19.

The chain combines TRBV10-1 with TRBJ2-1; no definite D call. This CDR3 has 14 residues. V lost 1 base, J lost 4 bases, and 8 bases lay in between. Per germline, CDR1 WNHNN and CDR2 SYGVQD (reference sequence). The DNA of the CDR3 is TGCGCCAGCAGTGAGTTATCCGCGTACAATGAGCAGTTCTTC. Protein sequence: CASSELSAYNEQFF.

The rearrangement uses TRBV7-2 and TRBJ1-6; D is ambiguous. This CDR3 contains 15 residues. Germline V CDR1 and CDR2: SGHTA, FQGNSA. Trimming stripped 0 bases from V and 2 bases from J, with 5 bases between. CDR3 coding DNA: TGTGCCAGCAGCTTAGCCGGAGCCTATAATTCACCCCTCCACTTT. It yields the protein CASSLAGAYNSPLHF.

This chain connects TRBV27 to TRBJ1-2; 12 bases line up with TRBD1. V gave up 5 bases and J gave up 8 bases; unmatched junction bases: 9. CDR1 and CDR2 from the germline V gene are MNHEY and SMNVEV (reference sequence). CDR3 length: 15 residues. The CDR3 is CASSTRDRGLGGYTF. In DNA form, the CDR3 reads TGTGCCAGCAGTACCCGGGACAGGGGGCTAGGGGGCTACACCTTC.

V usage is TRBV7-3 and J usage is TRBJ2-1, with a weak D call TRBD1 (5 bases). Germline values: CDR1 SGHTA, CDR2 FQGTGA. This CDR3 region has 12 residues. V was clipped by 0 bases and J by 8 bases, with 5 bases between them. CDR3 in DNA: TGTGCCAGCAGCTTAACAGGGGATGAGCAGTTCTTC. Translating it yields CASSLTGDEQFF. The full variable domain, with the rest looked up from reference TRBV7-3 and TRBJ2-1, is GAGVSQTPSNKVTEKGKYVELRCDPISGHTALYWYRQSLGQGPEFLIYFQGTGAADDSGLPNDRFFAVRPEGSVSTLKIQRTERGDSAVYLCASSLTGDEQFFGPGTRLTVL.

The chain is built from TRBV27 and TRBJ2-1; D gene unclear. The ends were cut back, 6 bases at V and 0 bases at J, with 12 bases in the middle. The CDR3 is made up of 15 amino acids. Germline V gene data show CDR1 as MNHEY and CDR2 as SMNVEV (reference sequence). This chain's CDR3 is CASSPLVSSYNEQFF. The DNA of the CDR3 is TGTGCCAGCAGCCCTCTAGTGAGCTCCTACAATGAGCAGTTCTTC.

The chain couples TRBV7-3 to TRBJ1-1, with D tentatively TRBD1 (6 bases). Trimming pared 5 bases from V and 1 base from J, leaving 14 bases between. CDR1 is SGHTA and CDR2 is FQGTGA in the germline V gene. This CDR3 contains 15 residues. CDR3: CASSPQGPPNTEAFF. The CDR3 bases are TGTGCCAGCAGCCCACAGGGACCGCCGAACACTGAAGCTTTCTTT.

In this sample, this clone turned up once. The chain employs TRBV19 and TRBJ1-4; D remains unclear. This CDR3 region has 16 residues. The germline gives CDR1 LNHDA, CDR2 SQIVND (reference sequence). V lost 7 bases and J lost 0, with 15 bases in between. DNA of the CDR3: TGTGCCAGTACCCGGGGTTTCTATGCAACTAATGAAAAACTGTTTTTT. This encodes CASTRGFYATNEKLFF.

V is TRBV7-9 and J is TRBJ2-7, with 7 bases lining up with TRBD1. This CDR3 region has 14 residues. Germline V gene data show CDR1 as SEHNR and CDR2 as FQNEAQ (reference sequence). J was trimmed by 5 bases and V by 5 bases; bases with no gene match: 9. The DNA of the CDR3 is TGTGCCAGCAGCACAAGACAGGGATTCAACGAGCAGTACTTC. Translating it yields CASSTRQGFNEQYF. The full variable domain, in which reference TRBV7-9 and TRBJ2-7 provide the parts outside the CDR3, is DTGVSQNPRHKITKRGQNVTFRCDPISEHNRLYWYRQTLGQGPEFLTYFQNEAQLEKSRLLSDRFSAERPKGSFSTLEIQRTEQGDSAMYLCASSTRQGFNEQYFGPGTRLTVT.

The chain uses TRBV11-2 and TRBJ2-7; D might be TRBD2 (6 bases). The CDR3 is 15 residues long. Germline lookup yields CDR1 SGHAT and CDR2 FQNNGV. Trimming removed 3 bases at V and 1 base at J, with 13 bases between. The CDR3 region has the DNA TGTGCCAGCAGCTTGGGGAGGCAAGTTTCCTACGAGCAGTACTTC. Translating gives CASSLGRQVSYEQYF. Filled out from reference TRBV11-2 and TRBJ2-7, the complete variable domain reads EAGVAQSPRYKIIEKRQSVAFWCNPISGHATLYWYQQILGQGPKLLIQFQNNGVVDDSQLPKDRFSAERLKGVDSTLKIQPAKLEDSAVYLCASSLGRQVSYEQYFGPGTRLTVT.

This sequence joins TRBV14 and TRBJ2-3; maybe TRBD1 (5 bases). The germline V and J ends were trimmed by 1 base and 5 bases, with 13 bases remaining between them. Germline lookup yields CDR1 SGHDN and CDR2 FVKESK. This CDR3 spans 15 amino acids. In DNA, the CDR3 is TGTGCCAGCAGCCAAGTATTGGGGCAAGGAGATACGCAGTATTTT. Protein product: CASSQVLGQGDTQYF.

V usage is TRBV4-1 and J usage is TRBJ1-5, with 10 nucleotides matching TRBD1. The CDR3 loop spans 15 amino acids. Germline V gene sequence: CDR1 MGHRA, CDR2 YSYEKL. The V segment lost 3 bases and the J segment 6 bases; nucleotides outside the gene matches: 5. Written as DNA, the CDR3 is TGCGCCAGCAGCCAGGATGGACAGGGGGGTCAGCCCCAGCATTTT. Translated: CASSQDGQGGQPQHF.

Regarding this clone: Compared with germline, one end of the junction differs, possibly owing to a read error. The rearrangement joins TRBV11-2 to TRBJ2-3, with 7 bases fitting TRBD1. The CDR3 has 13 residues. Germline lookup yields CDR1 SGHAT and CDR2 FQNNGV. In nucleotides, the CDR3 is TGTGCCAGCAGCGTAGACAGGGCAGATACGCAGTATTTT. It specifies CASSVDRADTQYF. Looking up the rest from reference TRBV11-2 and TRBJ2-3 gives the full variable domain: EAGVAQSPRYKIIEKRQSVAFWCNPISGHATLYWYQQILGQGPKLLIQFQNNGVVDDSQLPKDRFSAERLKGVDSTLKIQPAKLEDSAVYLCASSVDRADTQYFGPGTRLTVL.

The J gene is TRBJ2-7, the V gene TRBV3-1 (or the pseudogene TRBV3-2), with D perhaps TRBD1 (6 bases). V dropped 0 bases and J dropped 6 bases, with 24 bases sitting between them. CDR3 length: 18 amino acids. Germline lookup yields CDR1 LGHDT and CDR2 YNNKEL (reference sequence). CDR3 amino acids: CASSQELTGTLSFSEQYF. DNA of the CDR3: TGTGCCAGCAGCCAAGAATTGACAGGTACCCTCTCTTTTTCCGAGCAGTACTTC.

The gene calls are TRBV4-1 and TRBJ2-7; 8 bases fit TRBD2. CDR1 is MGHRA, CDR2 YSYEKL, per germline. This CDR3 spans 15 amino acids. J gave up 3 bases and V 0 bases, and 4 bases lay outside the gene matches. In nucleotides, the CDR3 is TGCGCCAGCAGCCAAGATACTAGCGGTCTCTACGAGCAGTACTTC. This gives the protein CASSQDTSGLYEQYF.

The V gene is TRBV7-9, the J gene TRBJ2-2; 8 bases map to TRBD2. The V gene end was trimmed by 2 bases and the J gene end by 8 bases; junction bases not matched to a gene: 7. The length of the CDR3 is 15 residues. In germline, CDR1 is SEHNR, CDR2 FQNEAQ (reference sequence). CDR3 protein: CASSLQVAGPGELFF. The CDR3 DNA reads TGTGCCAGCAGCTTACAAGTAGCGGGGCCGGGGGAGCTGTTTTTT.

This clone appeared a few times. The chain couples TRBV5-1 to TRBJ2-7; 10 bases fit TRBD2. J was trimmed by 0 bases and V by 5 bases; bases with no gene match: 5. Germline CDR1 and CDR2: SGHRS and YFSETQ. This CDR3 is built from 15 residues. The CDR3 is CASRGTSVNSYEQYF. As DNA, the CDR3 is TGCGCCAGCAGAGGGACTAGCGTAAACTCCTACGAGCAGTACTTC.

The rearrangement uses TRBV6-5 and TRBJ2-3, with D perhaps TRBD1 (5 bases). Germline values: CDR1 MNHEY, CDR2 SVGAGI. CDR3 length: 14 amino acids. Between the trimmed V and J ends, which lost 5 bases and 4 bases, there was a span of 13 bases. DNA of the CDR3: TGTGCCAGCAGTCGGACAAGAAGGGCAGATACGCAGTATTTT. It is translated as CASSRTRRADTQYF.

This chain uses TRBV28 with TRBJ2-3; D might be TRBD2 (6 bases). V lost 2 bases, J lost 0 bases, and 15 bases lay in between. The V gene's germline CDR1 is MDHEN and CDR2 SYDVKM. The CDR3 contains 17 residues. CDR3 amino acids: CASSLNSGVASTDTQYF. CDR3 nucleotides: TGTGCCAGCAGTTTAAACTCGGGGGTCGCTAGCACAGATACGCAGTATTTT. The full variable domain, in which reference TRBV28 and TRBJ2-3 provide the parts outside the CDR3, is DVKVTQSSRYLVKRTGEKVFLECVQDMDHENMFWYRQDPGLGLRLIYFSYDVKMKEKGDIPEGYSVSREKKERFSLILESASTNQTSMYLCASSLNSGVASTDTQYFGPGTRLTVL.

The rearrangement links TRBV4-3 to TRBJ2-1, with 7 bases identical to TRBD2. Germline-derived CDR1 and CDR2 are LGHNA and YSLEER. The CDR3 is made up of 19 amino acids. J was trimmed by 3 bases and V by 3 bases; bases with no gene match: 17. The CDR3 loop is CASSHQVPGGPSNYNEQFF. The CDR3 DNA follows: TGCGCCAGCAGCCACCAAGTCCCGGGAGGACCCTCCAACTACAATGAGCAGTTCTTC.

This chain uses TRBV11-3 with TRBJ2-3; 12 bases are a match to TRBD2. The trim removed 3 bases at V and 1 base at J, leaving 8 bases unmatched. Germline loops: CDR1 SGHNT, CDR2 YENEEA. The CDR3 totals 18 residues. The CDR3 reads CASSFPTSGGRGTDTQYF. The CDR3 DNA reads TGTGCCAGCAGCTTCCCGACTAGCGGGGGACGAGGCACAGATACGCAGTATTTT.

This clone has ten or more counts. This CDR3 reads CASSPRTTDSRNSYEQYF. The CDR3 DNA reads as TGTGCCAGCTCACCACGAACAACTGACAGTAGGAATTCCTACGAGCAGTACTTC. This chain connects TRBV18 to TRBJ2-7, with D possibly TRBD1 on 5 matching bases. The CDR3 sequence is 18 residues long. From germline, CDR1 is KGHSH and CDR2 LQKENI. Trimming stripped 1 base from V and 1 base from J, with 20 bases between.

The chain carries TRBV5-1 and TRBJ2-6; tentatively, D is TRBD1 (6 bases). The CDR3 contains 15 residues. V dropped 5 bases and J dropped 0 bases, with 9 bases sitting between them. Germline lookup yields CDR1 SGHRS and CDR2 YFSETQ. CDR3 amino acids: CASRQGSSGANVLTF. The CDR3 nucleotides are TGCGCCAGCAGACAGGGAAGCTCTGGGGCCAACGTCCTGACTTTC.

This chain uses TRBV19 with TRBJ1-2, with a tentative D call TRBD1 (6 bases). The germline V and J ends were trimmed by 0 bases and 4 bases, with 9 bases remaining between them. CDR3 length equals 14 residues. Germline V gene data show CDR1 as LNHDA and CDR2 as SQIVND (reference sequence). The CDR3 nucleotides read TGTGCCAGTAGTATAGATCGACAGGTCTATGGCTACACCTTC. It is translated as CASSIDRQVYGYTF.

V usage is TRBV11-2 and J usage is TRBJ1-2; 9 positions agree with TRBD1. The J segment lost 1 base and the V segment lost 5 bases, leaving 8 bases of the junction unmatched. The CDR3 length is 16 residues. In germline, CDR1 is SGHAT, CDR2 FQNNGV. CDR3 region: CASSQGTGFYNYGYTF. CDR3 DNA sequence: TGTGCCAGCAGCCAGGGGACAGGGTTTTATAACTATGGCTACACCTTC.